The rows below give T cell receptor beta chains drawn from one sample of a study of blood T cell repertoires in COVID-19. Sequencing used immunoSEQ multiplex PCR; TCRdb keeps in-frame clones, though not all of them. Among 310,000 or so clones listed, just over 90% were seen once. Material for sequencing was peripheral blood. These receptors came from a woman aged 25 to 39 with COVID-19, enrolled during active disease. Each CDR3 is given with its conserved first and last residue.

CDR3aa	v_gene	j_gene	len
CASSRSGWTEAFF	TRBV12-3/TRBV12-4	TRBJ1-1	13
CASTLAGGPGELFF	TRBV10-2	TRBJ2-2	14
CASSYSRETQYF	TRBV6-5	TRBJ2-5	12
CATSLGPGQGAIGELFF	TRBV15	TRBJ2-2	17
CASSWQGARNQPQHF	TRBV5-6	TRBJ1-5	15
CASSSVTATGELFF	TRBV27	TRBJ2-2	14
CASSFGTGSGYTF	TRBV7-9	TRBJ1-2	13
CASSDQAGGTEAFF	TRBV5-1	TRBJ1-1	14
CASSQEGQMEYF	TRBV14	TRBJ2-7	12
CASSRQSYEQYF	TRBV3-1/TRBV3-2	TRBJ2-7	12
CASSLGQGVREQYF	TRBV5-6	TRBJ2-7	14
CASSPGLGSTYEQYF	TRBV9	TRBJ2-7	15
CASSQGLAGASVRGEQYF	TRBV3-1/TRBV3-2	TRBJ2-7	18
CASSLSRGTEAFF	TRBV11-2	TRBJ1-1	13
CASRPLGLPQFF	TRBV11-2	TRBJ2-1	12
CASSDLAGGLTDTQYF	TRBV25-1	TRBJ2-3	16
CASRSGRLETQYF	TRBV2	TRBJ2-5	13
CASTPGTSGYNEQFF	TRBV7-2	TRBJ2-1	15
CASSQDGVSGNTIYF	TRBV3-1/TRBV3-2	TRBJ1-3	15
CASSFTGQTTNTGELFF	TRBV5-1	TRBJ2-2	17
CASSAIQGTGTIYF	TRBV9	TRBJ1-3	14
CASSLGQTGELFF	TRBV5-4	TRBJ2-2	13
CASSPTGNTEAFF	TRBV3-1/TRBV3-2	TRBJ1-1	13
CASRSGRDVSYEQYF	TRBV5-8	TRBJ2-7	15
CASSRLAGLTGELFF	TRBV3-1/TRBV3-2	TRBJ2-2	15
CAWSNDGSDEQYF	TRBV30	TRBJ2-7	13
CATSRDEGWGTDTQYF	TRBV15	TRBJ2-3	16
CASSLVLLGTGSHEQYF	TRBV28	TRBJ2-7	17
CARSGSYNSPLHF	TRBV12-3/TRBV12-4	TRBJ1-6	13
CASSSPGTSGRVNEQFF	TRBV28	TRBJ2-1	17
CASSLYHNNEQFF	TRBV27	TRBJ2-1	13
CASSLDRNYEQYF	TRBV12-3/TRBV12-4	TRBJ2-7	13
CAWTKFRVQGAGTGELFF	TRBV30	TRBJ2-2	18
CATTDRARGTEAFF	TRBV6-5	TRBJ1-1	14
CASTTGGVSNQPQHF	TRBV19	TRBJ1-5	15
CASSLTGGGATNEKLFF	TRBV11-2	TRBJ1-4	17
CASSGTNQETQYF	TRBV5-4	TRBJ2-5	13
CASSLGRNSGELFF	TRBV7-2	TRBJ2-2	14
CASSQQRRISGNTIYF	TRBV3-1/TRBV3-2	TRBJ1-3	16
CASSYSYGGNEQFF	TRBV6-5	TRBJ2-1	14
CASSLARGNTEAFF	TRBV7-9	TRBJ1-1	14
CASRDPTVAGRGETQYF	TRBV5-4	TRBJ2-5	17
CASTLDRGYEKLFF	TRBV2	TRBJ1-4	14
CAWERQTGDLLGGNTIYF	TRBV30	TRBJ1-3	18
CASTEDRGGNTIYF	TRBV19	TRBJ1-3	14
CASSPSLSDTQYF	TRBV10-1	TRBJ2-3	13
CASSFDWTEAFF	TRBV5-4	TRBJ1-1	12
CASSITGTDTQYF	TRBV19	TRBJ2-3	13
CASRQQGADGYTF	TRBV19	TRBJ1-2	13
CSVASEREREQFF	TRBV29-1	TRBJ2-1	13
CASSGLRGNYNYGYTF	TRBV19	TRBJ1-2	16
CASSPGTSVYEQYF	TRBV6-5	TRBJ2-7	14
CASSTGQALSGNTIYF	TRBV5-1	TRBJ1-3	16
CASSRTGQGVETQYF	TRBV6-5	TRBJ2-5	15
CAWEAGGPFDEQFF	TRBV30	TRBJ2-1	14
CASSQEGLAGNEQFF	TRBV3-1/TRBV3-2	TRBJ2-1	15
CASSLLDSGNTIYF	TRBV5-5	TRBJ1-3	14